The 9 T cell receptor beta chains in this list originate from one sample, sequenced in a study of T cell clones after liver transplantation. Clones were read by immunoSEQ multiplex PCR, and TCRdb kept only the in-frame ones, dropping some. Of roughly 56,000 clones in the sample, about 67% were seen once. The starting material was CD4+ T cells from blood, obtained approximately 54 months after liver transplant. The receptor set was obtained from a human patient who received a liver transplant. Some of the T cells may derive from the graft donor.

V gene TRBV19 combines with J gene TRBJ2-1, with D tentatively TRBD1 or TRBD2 (5 bases each). Germline V lookup: CDR1 LNHDA, CDR2 SQIVND (reference sequence). Trimming removed 9 bases at V and 2 bases at J, with 20 bases between. The CDR3 extends over 16 amino acids. The CDR3 DNA follows: TGTGCCAGACTTAGAGATCCCGGGACGGCCTACAATGAGCAGTTCTTC. Its protein product is CARLRDPGTAYNEQFF.

This clone was seen just once. This chain links TRBV4-1 with TRBJ1-1; D remains ambiguous. V gave up 1 base and J gave up 8 bases, with 14 bases separating them. The CDR3 extends over 14 amino acids. Per the germline V gene, CDR1 is MGHRA and CDR2 is YSYEKL. CDR3 loop: CASSQGLDGREAFF. For the CDR3, the DNA is TGCGCCAGCAGCCAAGGTTTGGACGGGCGGGAAGCTTTCTTT.

The CDR3 DNA reads as TGTGCCAGCAGCCAAGAGGGACTAGCGGGGGGGCCCACAGATACGCAGTATTTT. Encoded protein: CASSQEGLAGGPTDTQYF. J is TRBJ2-3 and V is TRBV4-2; 16 bases are shared with TRBD2. This CDR3 spans 18 amino acids. V trimming: 0 bases; J trimming: 2 bases; junction bases outside the gene matches: 2. Per germline, CDR1 LGHNA and CDR2 YNFKEQ.

The V gene is TRBV7-9, the J gene TRBJ1-5; TRBD1 agrees at 8 bases. The germline V gene encodes CDR1 SEHNR and CDR2 FQNEAQ (reference sequence). The CDR3 covers 15 residues. The junction had 3 bases not matched to a gene; V was cut back by 5 bases and J by 0 bases. CDR3 sequence (DNA): TGTGCCAGCAGCCGGACAGGGAATAGCAATCAGCCCCAGCATTTT. Residues: CASSRTGNSNQPQHF.

The chain employs TRBV28 and TRBJ1-2; D uncertain. Germline values: CDR1 MDHEN, CDR2 SYDVKM. With 5 bases removed from V and 2 bases from J, the gap between germline ends came to 12 bases. This CDR3 contains 14 residues. The CDR3 nucleotides are TGTGCCAGCAGTATTCCCCAAACGAACTATGGCTACACCTTC. This codes for CASSIPQTNYGYTF.

This chain links TRBV27 with TRBJ2-1; D may be TRBD2 (6 bases). Germline loops: CDR1 MNHEY, CDR2 SMNVEV (reference sequence). Trimming removed 4 bases at V and 0 bases at J, with 16 bases between. This CDR3 is built from 17 residues. CDR3 nucleotide sequence: TGTGCCAGCAGTTCGGGGACTGGAAGGAGCTCCTACAATGAGCAGTTCTTC. Residues: CASSSGTGRSSYNEQFF.

V gene TRBV7-9 combines with J gene TRBJ1-6; a weak D match, TRBD1 (5 bases). Trimming took 1 base from V and 6 from J, leaving 7 bases between them. The CDR3 length is 14 residues. Germline lookup yields CDR1 SEHNR and CDR2 FQNEAQ (reference sequence). For the CDR3, the DNA is TGTGCCAGCAGCTTAGGCAGGGCTAATTCACCCCTCCACTTT. Protein product: CASSLGRANSPLHF.

This chain uses TRBV7-8 with TRBJ2-2; 8 bases are a match to TRBD2. The V segment lost 4 bases and the J segment 7 bases; nucleotides outside the gene matches: 17. CDR3 length: 18 amino acids. Germline V CDR1 and CDR2: SGHVS, FQNEAQ. This CDR3 reads CASSSTGLARARGGELFF. The CDR3 nucleotides read TGTGCCAGCAGCTCAACTGGACTAGCAAGGGCCAGGGGCGGGGAGCTGTTTTTT. The whole variable domain, filled in from reference TRBV7-8 and TRBJ2-2, reads GAGVSQSPRYKVAKRGQDVALRCDPISGHVSLFWYQQALGQGPEFLTYFQNEAQLDKSGLPSDRFFAERPEGSVSTLKIQRTQQEDSAVYLCASSSTGLARARGGELFFGEGSRLTVL.

J is TRBJ1-2 and V is TRBV4-2; D unclear. The CDR3 extends over 13 amino acids. Germline V gene data show CDR1 as LGHNA and CDR2 as YNFKEQ. With 0 bases removed from V and 2 bases from J, the gap between germline ends came to 4 bases. CDR3 DNA: TGTGCCAGCAGCCAAGAAAGCAACTATGGCTACACCTTC. Translation: CASSQESNYGYTF.